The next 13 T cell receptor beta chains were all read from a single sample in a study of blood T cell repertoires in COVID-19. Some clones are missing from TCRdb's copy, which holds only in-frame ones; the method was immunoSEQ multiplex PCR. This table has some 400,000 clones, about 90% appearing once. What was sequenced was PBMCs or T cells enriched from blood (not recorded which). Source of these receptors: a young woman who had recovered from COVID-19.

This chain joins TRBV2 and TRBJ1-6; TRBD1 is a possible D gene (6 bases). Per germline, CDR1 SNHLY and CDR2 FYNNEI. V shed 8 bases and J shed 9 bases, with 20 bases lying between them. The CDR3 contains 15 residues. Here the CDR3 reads CASGPQGFVGSPLHF. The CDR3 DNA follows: TGTGCCAGCGGCCCACAGGGATTTGTAGGTTCACCCCTCCACTTT.

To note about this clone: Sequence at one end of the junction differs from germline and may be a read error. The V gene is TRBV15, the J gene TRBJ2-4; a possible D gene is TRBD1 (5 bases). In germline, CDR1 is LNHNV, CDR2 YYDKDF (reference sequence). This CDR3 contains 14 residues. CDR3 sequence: CATRRDYLGDIQYF. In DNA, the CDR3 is TGTGCCACCAGAAGAGATTATTTAGGGGACATTCAGTACTTC. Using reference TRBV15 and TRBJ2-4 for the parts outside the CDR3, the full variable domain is DAMVIQNPRYQVTQFGKPVTLSCSQTLNHNVMYWYQQKSSQAPKLLFHYYDKDFNNEADTPDNFQSRRPNTSFCFLDIRSPGLGDTAMYLCATRRDYLGDIQYFGAGTRLSVL.

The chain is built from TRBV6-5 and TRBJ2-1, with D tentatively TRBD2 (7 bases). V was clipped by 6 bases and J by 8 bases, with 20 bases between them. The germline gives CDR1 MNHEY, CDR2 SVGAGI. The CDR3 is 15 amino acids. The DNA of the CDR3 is TGTGCCAGCAGCCTAAGGGGGGGGAGATACCATGAGCAGTTCTTC. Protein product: CASSLRGGRYHEQFF.

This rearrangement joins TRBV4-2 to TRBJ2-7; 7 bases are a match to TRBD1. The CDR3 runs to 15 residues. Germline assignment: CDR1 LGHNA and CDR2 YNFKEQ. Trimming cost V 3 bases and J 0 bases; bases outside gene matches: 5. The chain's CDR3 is CASSHTGDSSYEQYF. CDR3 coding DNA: TGTGCCAGCAGCCACACAGGGGACAGCTCCTACGAGCAGTACTTC.

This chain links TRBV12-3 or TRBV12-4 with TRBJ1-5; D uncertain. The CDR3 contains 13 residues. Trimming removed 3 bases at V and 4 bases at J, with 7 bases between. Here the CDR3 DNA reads TGTGCCAGCAGTTTCGGAGGGAATCAGCCCCAGCATTTT. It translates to CASSFGGNQPQHF.

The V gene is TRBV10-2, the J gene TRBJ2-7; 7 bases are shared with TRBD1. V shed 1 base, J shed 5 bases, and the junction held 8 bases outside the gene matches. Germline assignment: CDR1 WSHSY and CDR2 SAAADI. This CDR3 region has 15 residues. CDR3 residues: CASSEWKQGLNEQYF. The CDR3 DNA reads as TGCGCCAGCAGTGAGTGGAAACAGGGGCTCAACGAGCAGTACTTC.

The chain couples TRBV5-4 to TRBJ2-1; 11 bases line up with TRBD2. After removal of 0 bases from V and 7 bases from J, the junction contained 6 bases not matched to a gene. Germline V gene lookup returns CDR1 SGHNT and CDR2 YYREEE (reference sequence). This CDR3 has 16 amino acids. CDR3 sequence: CASSLGSGGATNEQFF. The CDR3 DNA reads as TGTGCCAGCAGCTTGGGTAGCGGGGGGGCTACAAATGAGCAGTTCTTC.

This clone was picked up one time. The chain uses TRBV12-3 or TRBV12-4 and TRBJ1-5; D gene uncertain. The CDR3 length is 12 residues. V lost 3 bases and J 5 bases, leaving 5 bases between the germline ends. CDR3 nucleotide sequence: TGTGCCAGCAGTTTCACAGATCAGCCCCAGCATTTT. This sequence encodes CASSFTDQPQHF.

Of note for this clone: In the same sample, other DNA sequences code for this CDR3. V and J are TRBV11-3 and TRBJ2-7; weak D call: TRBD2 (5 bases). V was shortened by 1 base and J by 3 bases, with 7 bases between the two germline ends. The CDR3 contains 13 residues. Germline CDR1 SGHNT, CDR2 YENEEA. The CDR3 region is CASSLGGDYEQYF. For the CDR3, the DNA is TGTGCCAGCAGCTTAGGGGGAGACTACGAGCAGTACTTC.

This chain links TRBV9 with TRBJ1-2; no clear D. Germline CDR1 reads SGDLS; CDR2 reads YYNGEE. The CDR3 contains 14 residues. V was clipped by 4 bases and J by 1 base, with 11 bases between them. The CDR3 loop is CASSPGGYNYGYTF. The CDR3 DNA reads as TGTGCCAGCAGCCCCGGAGGGTATAACTATGGCTACACCTTC.

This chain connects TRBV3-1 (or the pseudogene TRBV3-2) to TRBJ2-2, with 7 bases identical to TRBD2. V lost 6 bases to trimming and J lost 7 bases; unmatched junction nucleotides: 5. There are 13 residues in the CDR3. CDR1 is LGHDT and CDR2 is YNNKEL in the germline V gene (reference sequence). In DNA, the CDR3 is TGTGCCAGCAGACTAGCGATGGGCGGGGAGCTGTTTTTT. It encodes CASRLAMGGELFF.

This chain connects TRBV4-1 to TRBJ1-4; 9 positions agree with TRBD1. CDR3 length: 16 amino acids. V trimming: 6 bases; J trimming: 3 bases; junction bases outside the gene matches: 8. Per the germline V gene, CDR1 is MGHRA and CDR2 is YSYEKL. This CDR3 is CASRSDRDRANEKLFF. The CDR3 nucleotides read TGCGCCAGCAGGAGCGACAGGGACAGGGCTAATGAAAAACTGTTTTTT.

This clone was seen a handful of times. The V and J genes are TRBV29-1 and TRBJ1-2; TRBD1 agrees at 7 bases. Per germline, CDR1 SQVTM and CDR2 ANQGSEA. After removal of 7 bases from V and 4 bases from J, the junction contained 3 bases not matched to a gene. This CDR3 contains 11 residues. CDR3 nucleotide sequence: TGCAGCGCCGGGGACAGCTATGGCTACACCTTC. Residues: CSAGDSYGYTF.